Shown below are 5 T cell receptor beta chains from a single sample sequenced in a study of T cell repertoires in cytomegalovirus infection. TCRdb independently ran MiXCR on the reads; one entry per CDR3 protein. The sample carries about 340,000 distinct CDR3 sequences, almost 30% recorded once. These receptors' antigens are unknown. Sequencing used cultured PBMCs, obtained from culture after CMV antigen stimulation. The receptors here all came from a human donor in good health (CMV status not recorded). Some clones in this sample may be carry-over from other donors' samples.

There are a few counts of this clonotype. The V gene is TRBV7-3, the J gene TRBJ2-1, with 10 bases matching TRBD2. V trimming: 4 bases; J trimming: 4 bases; junction bases outside the gene matches: 4. This CDR3 comprises 15 residues. Germline CDR1 reads SGHTA; CDR2 reads FQGTGA. The CDR3 DNA is TGTGCCAGCAGCTGGATAGCGGGGGGTTACAATGAGCAGTTCTTC. It is translated as CASSWIAGGYNEQFF.

Points on this clonotype: The junction differs from germline at one of its ends, possibly a read error. This chain connects TRBV5-3 to TRBJ1-1; D is unclear. Being an ORF, TRBV5-3 has a function that is uncertain. The CDR3 has 15 residues. CDR3 coding DNA: TGTGCCAGCAGCTTGGACTCGGCGGTGAACACTGAAGCTTTCTTT. This translates into CASSLDSAVNTEAFF.

The chain carries TRBV7-9 and TRBJ1-1, with D tentatively TRBD1 (5 bases). The CDR3 has 15 amino acids. Per germline, CDR1 SEHNR and CDR2 FQNEAQ (reference sequence). Trimming shortened V by 2 bases and J by 2 bases, and 12 bases separated the two germline ends. The CDR3 region has the DNA TGTGCCAGCAGCTTACTCCCCAGGGATAACACTGAAGCTTTCTTT. It specifies CASSLLPRDNTEAFF.

J is TRBJ2-1 and V is TRBV7-2; TRBD2 is a possible D gene (6 bases). The V and J ends lost 4 bases and 12 bases respectively, with 19 bases between them. Germline CDR1 and CDR2: SGHTA and FQGNSA. This CDR3 contains 14 residues. CDR3: CASSSRRVVGGQFF. The CDR3 nucleotides are TGTGCCAGCAGCTCACGCCGTGTGGTGGGAGGGCAGTTCTTC.

This clonotype showed up many times. The chain has TRBV7-2 and TRBJ1-2, with 9 bases fitting TRBD1. Trimming took 4 bases from V and 4 from J; bases not matched to a gene: 7. Germline loops: CDR1 SGHTA, CDR2 FQGNSA. This CDR3 has 15 amino acids. In DNA, the CDR3 is TGTGCCAGCAGCTCGGGACAGGGAACATTCTATGGCTACACCTTC. Translated: CASSSGQGTFYGYTF.